A selection of T cell receptor beta chains follows, all from one sample in a study of OX40 agonist ivuxolimab in advanced cancers. Generated by immunoSEQ multiplex PCR, the TCRdb table keeps only in-frame clones and is missing some. Of almost 70,000 clones listed, 75% to 90% are singletons. The sequencing here drew on CD4+ or CD8+ T cells sorted from blood, taken in a trial of the OX40 agonist ivuxolimab. The origin of the receptors is an adult with an advanced solid tumor such as melanoma, head and neck, liver or kidney cancer. CDR3s include the opening cysteine and the closing phenylalanine or tryptophan. The order of the fields is clone size, V gene, J gene, D gene, CDR3 DNA, CDR3 protein. D genes are given only for firm matches. A row's size may be missing; if present it is once, few, many or a size class.

size: -
V: TRBV5-8
J: TRBJ1-1
D: -
DNA: TGTGCCAGCGAAAATAGTTTCTCAGGGACTGAAGCTTTCTTT
CDR3: CASENSFSGTEAFF

size: -
V: TRBV6-5
J: TRBJ2-7
D: -
DNA: TGTGCCAGCAGTAAGAGGGGGTCCTACGAGCAGTACTTC
CDR3: CASSKRGSYEQYF

size: -
V: TRBV7-2
J: TRBJ1-3
D: -
DNA: TGTGCCAGCAGCTCTCCCAGCGGAAGGGGGTCTGGAAACACCATATATTTT
CDR3: CASSSPSGRGSGNTIYF

size: -
V: TRBV6-1
J: TRBJ1-6
D: -
DNA: TGTGCCAGCAACGAGGGGATGTCACCCCTCCACTTT
CDR3: CASNEGMSPLHF

size: -
V: TRBV28
J: TRBJ2-3
D: TRBD2
DNA: TGTGCCAGCAGTTACGGGACTAGCGGCGATACGCAGTATTTT
CDR3: CASSYGTSGDTQYF

size: few
V: TRBV10-3
J: TRBJ2-5
D: -
DNA: TGTGCCTCCTGGGGGGGCGTCAAGGGGAAGACCCAGTACTTC
CDR3: CASWGGVKGKTQYF

size: -
V: TRBV19
J: TRBJ1-2
D: -
DNA: TGTGCCAGTAGTATAGGATTGACCGACTCCTATGGCTACACCTTC
CDR3: CASSIGLTDSYGYTF

size: -
V: TRBV7-2
J: TRBJ1-5
D: -
DNA: TGTGCCAGCAGCTTAGGAGTGTGGCATAGCAATCAGCCCCAGCATTTT
CDR3: CASSLGVWHSNQPQHF

size: -
V: TRBV18
J: TRBJ2-7
D: TRBD2
DNA: TGTGCCAGCTCACCCGGACTAGGCGAGCAGTACTTC
CDR3: CASSPGLGEQYF

size: few
V: TRBV5-4
J: TRBJ2-7
D: TRBD1
DNA: TGTGCCAGCAGCTGGGGGACAGGGGGTTCCTACGAGCAGTACTTC
CDR3: CASSWGTGGSYEQYF

size: -
V: TRBV15
J: TRBJ2-5
D: TRBD1
DNA: TGTGCCACCAGCAGAGATGTCAGGACAGGGGATGTTGAGACCCAGTACTTC
CDR3: CATSRDVRTGDVETQYF

size: -
V: TRBV20-1
J: TRBJ2-7
D: -
DNA: TGCAGTGCTAAAGGCTCCTACGAGCAGTACTTC
CDR3: CSAKGSYEQYF

size: -
V: TRBV11-3
J: TRBJ2-6
D: -
DNA: TGTGCCAGCAGCTTATGGAACTCTGGGGCCAACGTCCTGACTTTC
CDR3: CASSLWNSGANVLTF

size: -
V: TRBV7-9
J: TRBJ1-5
D: TRBD1
DNA: TGTGCCACCTCAGGGGGATATAGCAATCAGCCCCAGCATTTT
CDR3: CATSGGYSNQPQHF

size: -
V: TRBV28
J: TRBJ2-2
D: TRBD1
DNA: TGTGCCAGCAGCTCCTCCGGACAGGGTCGGATCACCGGGGAGCTGTTTTTT
CDR3: CASSSSGQGRITGELFF

size: -
V: TRBV4-2
J: TRBJ2-4
D: TRBD1
DNA: TGTGCCAGCAGCCAAGTGTCACAGGGGGCGGTAAACATTCAGTACTTC
CDR3: CASSQVSQGAVNIQYF

size: -
V: TRBV5-1
J: TRBJ1-2
D: -
DNA: TGCGCCAGCAGCCGGGACGGGAATGACTATGGCTACACCTTC
CDR3: CASSRDGNDYGYTF

size: few
V: TRBV11-3
J: TRBJ2-7
D: -
DNA: TGTGCCAGCAGCGAGGGGATGAGCTCCTACGAGCAGTACTTC
CDR3: CASSEGMSSYEQYF

size: few
V: TRBV29-1
J: TRBJ1-5
D: TRBD1
DNA: TGCAGCGTGGCGGATGGGACAGGGGGCGATCAGCCCCAGCATTTT
CDR3: CSVADGTGGDQPQHF

size: -
V: TRBV6-5
J: TRBJ1-1
D: -
DNA: TGTGCCACCACTTGGGCCGCTGAAGCTTTCTTT
CDR3: CATTWAAEAFF

size: -
V: TRBV5-4
J: TRBJ1-3
D: -
DNA: TGTGCCAGCAGCTTGGGCCAGGGGATAAACACCATATATTTT
CDR3: CASSLGQGINTIYF

size: -
V: TRBV6-1
J: TRBJ2-2
D: TRBD1
DNA: TGTGCCAGCGGTGGGCCGAGACAGGGAGCGGCCGGGGAGCTGTTTTTT
CDR3: CASGGPRQGAAGELFF

size: few
V: TRBV18
J: TRBJ1-1
D: TRBD1
DNA: TGTGCCAGCAGACAGGGGGATGGCACTGAAGCTTTCTTT
CDR3: CASRQGDGTEAFF

size: once
V: TRBV7-3
J: TRBJ2-7
D: -
DNA: TGTGCCAGCAGCCAATCGCCAGGGACACACGGGCAGTACTTC
CDR3: CASSQSPGTHGQYF

size: -
V: TRBV7-6
J: TRBJ2-5
D: -
DNA: TGTGCCACCCACATCCGATCGTTCCAGTACTTC
CDR3: CATHIRSFQYF

size: -
V: TRBV7-9
J: TRBJ2-1
D: -
DNA: TGTGCCAGCAGTCCGAAGGGGGGACAATACAATGAGCAGTTCTTC
CDR3: CASSPKGGQYNEQFF

size: -
V: TRBV5-8
J: TRBJ1-2
D: -
DNA: TGTGCCAGCAGCTCCAGTACCGGCTACACCTTC
CDR3: CASSSSTGYTF

size: once
V: TRBV29-1
J: TRBJ1-2
D: -
DNA: TGCAGCGTTGACCCCTATAACTATGGCTACACCTTC
CDR3: CSVDPYNYGYTF

size: -
V: TRBV5-4
J: TRBJ1-6
D: -
DNA: TGTGCCAGCAGCTCCCGTAGTAGTAAAAGGGCCTATAATTCACCCCTCCACTTT
CDR3: CASSSRSSKRAYNSPLHF

size: -
V: TRBV4-3
J: TRBJ2-7
D: TRBD1
DNA: TGCGCCAGCAGCCAGGGGGACAGCTCCTACGAGCAGTACTTC
CDR3: CASSQGDSSYEQYF

size: -
V: TRBV7-9
J: TRBJ2-7
D: -
DNA: TGTGCCAGCAGCTTTCGGGACAACTACGAGCAGTACTTC
CDR3: CASSFRDNYEQYF

size: -
V: TRBV27
J: TRBJ2-3
D: -
DNA: TGTGCCAGCAGGCCCTTAGACAGGACGGAGGATACGCAGTATTTT
CDR3: CASRPLDRTEDTQYF

size: -
V: TRBV7-9
J: TRBJ1-5
D: -
DNA: TGTGCCAGCAGCTTATGGGGGAGTAATCAGCCCCAGCATTTT
CDR3: CASSLWGSNQPQHF